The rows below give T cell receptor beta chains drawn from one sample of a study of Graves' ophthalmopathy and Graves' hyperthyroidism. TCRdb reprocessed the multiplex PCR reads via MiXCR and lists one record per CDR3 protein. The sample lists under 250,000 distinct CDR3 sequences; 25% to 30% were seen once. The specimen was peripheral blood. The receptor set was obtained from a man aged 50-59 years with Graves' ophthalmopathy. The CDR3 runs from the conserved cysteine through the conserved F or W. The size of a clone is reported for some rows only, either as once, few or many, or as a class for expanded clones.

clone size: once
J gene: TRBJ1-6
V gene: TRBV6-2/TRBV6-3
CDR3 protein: CASTDHQPGVSNSPLHF

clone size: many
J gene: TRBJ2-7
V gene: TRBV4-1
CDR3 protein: CASSQETGRYEQYF

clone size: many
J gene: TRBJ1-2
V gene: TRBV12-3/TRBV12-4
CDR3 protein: CASSLEGYGYTF

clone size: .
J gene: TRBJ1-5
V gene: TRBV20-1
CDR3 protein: CSARGTGSNQPQHF

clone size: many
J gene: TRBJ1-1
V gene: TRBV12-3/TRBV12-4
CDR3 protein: CASSYQGGTEAFF

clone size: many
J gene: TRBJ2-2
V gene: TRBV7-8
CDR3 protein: CASSRVAGVRELFF

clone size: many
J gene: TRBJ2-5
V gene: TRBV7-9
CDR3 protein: CASSLTRAESQETQYF

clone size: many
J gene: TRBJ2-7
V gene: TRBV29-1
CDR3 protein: CSVWLADLYEQYF

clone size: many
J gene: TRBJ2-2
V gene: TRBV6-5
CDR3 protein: CASRRTSTGELFF

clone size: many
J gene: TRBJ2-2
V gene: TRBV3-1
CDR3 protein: CASSRELRGILPLFF

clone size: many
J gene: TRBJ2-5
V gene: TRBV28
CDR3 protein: CASRSIGETQYF

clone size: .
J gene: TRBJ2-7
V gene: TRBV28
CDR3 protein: CASSPPRQGPYSYEQYF

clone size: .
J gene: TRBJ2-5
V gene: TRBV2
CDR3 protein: CASSRQGLGETQYF

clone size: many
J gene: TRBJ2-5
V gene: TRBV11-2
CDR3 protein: CASSSGQAQETQYF

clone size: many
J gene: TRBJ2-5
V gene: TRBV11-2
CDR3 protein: CASSLGLAGGTETQYF

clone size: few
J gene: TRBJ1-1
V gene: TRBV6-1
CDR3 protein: CASRPSYRGRGTEAFF

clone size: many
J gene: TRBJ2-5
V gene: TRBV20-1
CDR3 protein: CSASAGTGETQYF

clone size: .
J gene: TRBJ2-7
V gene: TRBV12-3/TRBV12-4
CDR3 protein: CASSLEGGTYEQYF

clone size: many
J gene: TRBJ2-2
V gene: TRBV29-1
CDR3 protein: CSVEVNTGELFF

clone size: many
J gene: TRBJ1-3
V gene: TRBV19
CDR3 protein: CASSMEGNTIYF

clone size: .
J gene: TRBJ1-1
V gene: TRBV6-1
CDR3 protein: CASSRRGLNTEAFF

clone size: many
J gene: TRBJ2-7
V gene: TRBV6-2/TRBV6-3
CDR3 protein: CASSLWDSSYEQYF

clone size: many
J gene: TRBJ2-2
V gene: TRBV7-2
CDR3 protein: CASSFFIQTTGELFF

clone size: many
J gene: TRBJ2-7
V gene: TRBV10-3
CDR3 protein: CAGGTGSYEQYF

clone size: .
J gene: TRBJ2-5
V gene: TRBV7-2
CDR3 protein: CASDRGRARETQYF

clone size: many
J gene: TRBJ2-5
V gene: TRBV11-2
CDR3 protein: CASSRMETYQETQYF

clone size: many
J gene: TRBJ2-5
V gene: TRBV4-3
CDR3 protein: CASSQGGLAGQETQYF

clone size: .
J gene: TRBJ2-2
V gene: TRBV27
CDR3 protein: CASSFWGVGELFF

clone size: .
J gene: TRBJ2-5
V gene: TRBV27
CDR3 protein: CASSLSLEETQYF

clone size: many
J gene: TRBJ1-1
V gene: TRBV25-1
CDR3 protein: CASSESSYNTEAFF

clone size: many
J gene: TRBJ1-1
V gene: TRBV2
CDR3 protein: CASRTGGAGDTEAFF

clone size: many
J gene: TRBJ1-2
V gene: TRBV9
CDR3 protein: CASRAGGAKYGYTF

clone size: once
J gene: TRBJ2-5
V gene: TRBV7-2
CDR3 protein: CASSLNTGRETQYF

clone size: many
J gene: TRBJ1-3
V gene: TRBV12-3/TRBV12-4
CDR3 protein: CASSFAGSGNTIYF

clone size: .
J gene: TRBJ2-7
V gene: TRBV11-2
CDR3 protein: CASSVGTSGRTTPYEQYF

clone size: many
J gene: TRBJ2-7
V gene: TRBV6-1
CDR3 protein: CASRLSVNDEQYF

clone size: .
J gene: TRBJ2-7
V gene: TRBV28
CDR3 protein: CASSSTGLAGAHEQYF

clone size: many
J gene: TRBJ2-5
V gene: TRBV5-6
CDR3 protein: CASSNRGNQETQYF

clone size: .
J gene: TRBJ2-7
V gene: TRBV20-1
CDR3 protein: CSARRPGAYEQYF

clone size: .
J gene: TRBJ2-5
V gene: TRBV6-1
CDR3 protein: CASKQGYQETQYF

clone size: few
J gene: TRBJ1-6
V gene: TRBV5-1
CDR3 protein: CASSLEFGETDSPLHF

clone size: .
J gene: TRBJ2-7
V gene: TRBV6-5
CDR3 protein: CASSTRGSSYEQYF